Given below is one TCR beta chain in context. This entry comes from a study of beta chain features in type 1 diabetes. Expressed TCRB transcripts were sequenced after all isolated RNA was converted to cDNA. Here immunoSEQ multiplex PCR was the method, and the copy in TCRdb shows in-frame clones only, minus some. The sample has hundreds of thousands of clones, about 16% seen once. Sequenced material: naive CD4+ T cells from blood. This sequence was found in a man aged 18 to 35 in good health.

The CDR3 here is CATLQYPRAGANVLTF. The CDR3 region has the DNA TGTGCCACCCTTCAGTATCCGAGGGCCGGGGCCAACGTCCTGACTTTC. This chain joins TRBV28 and TRBJ2-6; a weak D match, TRBD2 (5 bases). Trimming took off 10 bases at V and 4 bases at J, with 20 bases between the two ends. Germline V gene sequence: CDR1 MDHEN, CDR2 SYDVKM. This CDR3 is 16 amino acids long.